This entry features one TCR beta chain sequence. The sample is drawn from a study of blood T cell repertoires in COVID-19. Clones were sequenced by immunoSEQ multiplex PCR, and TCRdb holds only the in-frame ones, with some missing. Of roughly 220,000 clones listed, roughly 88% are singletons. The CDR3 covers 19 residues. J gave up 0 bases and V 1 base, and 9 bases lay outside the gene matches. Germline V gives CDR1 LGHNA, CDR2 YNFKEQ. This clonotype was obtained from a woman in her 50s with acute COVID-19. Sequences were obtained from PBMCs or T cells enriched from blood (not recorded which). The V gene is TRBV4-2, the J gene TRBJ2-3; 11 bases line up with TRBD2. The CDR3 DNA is TGTGCCAGCAGCCAAGCTTACCCGGGACTAGCGGATAGCACAGATACGCAGTATTTT. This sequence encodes CASSQAYPGLADSTDTQYF.